A selection of T cell receptor beta chains follows, all from one sample in a study of blood T cell repertoires in COVID-19. TCRdb keeps only in-frame clones here, not all; method: immunoSEQ multiplex PCR. The sample has 50,000 to 70,000 clones, about four fifths seen once. The specimen was peripheral blood. These receptors were collected from a man aged 65 to 79 with active COVID-19. Both conserved end residues are trimmed from each CDR3.

CDR3: ASSLAAQETQY
V: TRBV7-3
J: TRBJ2-5

CDR3: ASRDRGSYNSPLH
V: TRBV19
J: TRBJ1-6

CDR3: ASSEQGGLTEAF
V: TRBV6-1
J: TRBJ1-1

CDR3: ASSQSGSGLNNEQF
V: TRBV5-4
J: TRBJ2-1

CDR3: ATSDFRASVEQF
V: TRBV24-1
J: TRBJ2-1

CDR3: ASSRGLAGGPSYNEQF
V: TRBV11-2
J: TRBJ2-1

CDR3: ASSPPRLAGVERLF
V: TRBV4-3
J: TRBJ2-1

CDR3: ASSPGQGGSEQF
V: TRBV5-5
J: TRBJ2-1

CDR3: ASSRPLRRRNEQF
V: TRBV3-1/TRBV3-2
J: TRBJ2-1

CDR3: ASSSQAGGITDTQY
V: TRBV11-2
J: TRBJ2-3

CDR3: ASSSTSGGITDTQY
V: TRBV7-8
J: TRBJ2-3

CDR3: ASRTTSGNTGELF
V: TRBV5-1
J: TRBJ2-2

CDR3: ASSFSPGAKNIQY
V: TRBV5-1
J: TRBJ2-4

CDR3: ASSDWTGGGNEQF
V: TRBV2
J: TRBJ2-1

CDR3: ASSHRTSGSGELF
V: TRBV6-5
J: TRBJ2-2

CDR3: ATSEWTGQPQH
V: TRBV24-1
J: TRBJ1-5

CDR3: ASSYSNPRLGNTIY
V: TRBV6-5
J: TRBJ1-3

CDR3: AWTASGINSPLH
V: TRBV30
J: TRBJ1-6

CDR3: AWSRTGKSNQPQH
V: TRBV30
J: TRBJ1-5

CDR3: ASSLSSGVDTIY
V: TRBV28
J: TRBJ1-3

CDR3: ASSRSLAEWLYEQY
V: TRBV5-5
J: TRBJ2-7

CDR3: ASGGQGGTGANVLT
V: TRBV28
J: TRBJ2-6

CDR3: ASSLFQGPWAEQF
V: TRBV7-2
J: TRBJ2-1

CDR3: ASSGTGLGEQY
V: TRBV2
J: TRBJ2-7

CDR3: ASSMFRSSGRLNTGELF
V: TRBV19
J: TRBJ2-2

CDR3: ASMVAGATEAF
V: TRBV5-4
J: TRBJ1-1

CDR3: ASSPTGLADYEQY
V: TRBV18
J: TRBJ2-7

CDR3: ASSVSSGGSDTQY
V: TRBV9
J: TRBJ2-3

CDR3: ASSVGLTAPPYEQY
V: TRBV21-1
J: TRBJ2-7

CDR3: ASRPRAYGGYT
V: TRBV14
J: TRBJ1-2

CDR3: ASRKSDSYEQY
V: TRBV5-1
J: TRBJ2-7

CDR3: ASSSQGGTEAF
V: TRBV11-3
J: TRBJ1-1

CDR3: ASSPDRFATGELF
V: TRBV7-9
J: TRBJ2-2

CDR3: SVRTGAYEQY
V: TRBV29-1
J: TRBJ2-7

CDR3: ASRDRGRTDTQY
V: TRBV19
J: TRBJ2-3

CDR3: ASSPRQGLDGNTIY
V: TRBV18
J: TRBJ1-3

CDR3: ASSDREGDTQY
V: TRBV9
J: TRBJ2-3

CDR3: ASSPRERGTQY
V: TRBV7-2
J: TRBJ2-5

CDR3: ASSIRQGGNIQY
V: TRBV19
J: TRBJ2-4

CDR3: ASRVTGVPNTGELF
V: TRBV5-8
J: TRBJ2-2

CDR3: ASRTDLRSHYGYT
V: TRBV6-6
J: TRBJ1-2

CDR3: ASSYPDTVFSGANVLT
V: TRBV5-6
J: TRBJ2-6

CDR3: ASFNRAWNTIY
V: TRBV19
J: TRBJ1-3

CDR3: ASSRQGYEQY
V: TRBV12-3/TRBV12-4
J: TRBJ2-7